This T cell receptor beta chain was sequenced for a study of T cells after posttransplantation cyclophosphamide (dated by TCRdb to about 2016). Regarding the complete study: Using TRB sequencing, the study followed how the T cell repertoire rebuilt after myeloablative bone marrow transplantation with posttransplantation cyclophosphamide given as GVHD prophylaxis. Samples from 30 to 35 PTCy-treated patients, along with samples from about 16 of their related bone marrow donors, underwent antigen receptor sequencing. Because TRA and TRB clonality correlated tightly in several samples, later TCR analyses were limited to TRB. Public TRB sequences were searched against a database of over 3,500 sequences associated with responses to pathogens, tumor antigens, self-antigens and alloantigens. TRB sequencing was performed on blood from all 34 PTCy patients with 1-year posttransplant specimens. In 3 patients, TRB sequencing was also performed on up to about 3 more blood samples taken 2 to 5.2 years after transplant, and in 4 patients, pretransplant blood was also TRB-sequenced. General findings and caveats noted by the study authors: Across roughly 40 patients, recipient CMV seropositivity and CMV reactivation were highly associated with TRB clonality; PTCy diversity was similar to CNI/methotrexate controls. At 1-2 months, donor-recipient similarity was low but rose over the first year, and the later blood repertoires were often dominated by donor CD8+ memory clones. The TRB repertoires of T cells infiltrating skin or the GI tract showed only limited overlap with the TRB repertoires found in blood.

The PTCy-treated patients were enrolled in a prospective multi-institutional clinical trial. Peripheral blood and bone marrow mononuclear cells were isolated by Ficoll-Hypaque density centrifugation and were cryopreserved. Of note for this clone: Its antigen is currently not known. No clone much larger than this one lies a single base away; base qualities are absent.

From its cysteine to its phenylalanine, the CDR3 spans 14 amino acids. Left in the record is the CDR3 DNA by itself, 42 bases read in frame from the first base. The germline V gene yields SGDLS for CDR1 and YYNGEE for CDR2. Trimming removed 4 bases from V and 7 bases from J; the gene matches leave 11 bases unexplained. TRB sequencing used genomic DNA with the immunoSEQ assay at survey resolution or the hsTCRB kit. The original methods were these. The immunoSEQ software was used for initial read processing, and the LymphoSeq R package was used for repertoire analyses. Clonality was computed as 1 minus normalized Shannon entropy; Gini coefficient was also calculated for each TRB dataset. Phenotypes of unsorted samples were inferred by mapping TRB sequences from sorted subsets of the recipient or donor onto unsorted samples of the same recipient. Not all clones reach the TCRdb copy of this immuneACCESS table, which keeps in-frame sequences only. Checked studies attribute under half of the gap to unresolved V genes and leave the rest unexplained. D and trimming come from the DNA, and the V and J calls and clone size come from that table. For this sample the table gives some 53,000 clones, of which roughly 86% were detected only once. The ten largest clonotypes hold around 2.8% of the sample.

Sequenced sample: PBMCs. The rearrangement joined TRBV9 to TRBJ2-7; TRBD1 agrees with 7 junctional bases. The TCR was taken from a man in his thirties or forties with a blood cancer, CMV-positive, and with a related stem cell donor. CDR3 protein: CASSPEMRQGEQYF. The bases are TGTGCCAGCAGCCCGGAAATGAGACAGGGAGAGCAGTACTTC.